The rows below give T cell receptor beta chains drawn from one sample of a study of OX40 agonist ivuxolimab in advanced cancers. Method: immunoSEQ multiplex PCR; TCRdb's copy keeps in-frame clones and lacks some. The table includes about 98,000 clones, around 90% detected once. Material: CD4+ or CD8+ T cells sorted from blood, obtained in a trial of the OX40 agonist ivuxolimab. These receptors were taken from an adult with an advanced solid tumor such as melanoma, head and neck, liver or kidney cancer. CDR3s include the opening cysteine and the closing phenylalanine or tryptophan. The D gene is left open where the match is weak. Where a row states a size, it is once, few, many or the class of an expanded clone; other rows omit it.

abundance,j_gene,d_gene,v_gene,CDR3aa,CDR3nt
NA,TRBJ2-7,TRBD1,TRBV7-2,CASSSPGQGTYEQYF,TGTGCCAGCAGCTCACCGGGACAGGGGACCTACGAGCAGTACTTC
NA,TRBJ2-5,NA,TRBV5-1,CASSIAGTLQETQYF,TGCGCCAGCAGCATCGCCGGGACACTCCAAGAGACCCAGTACTTC
NA,TRBJ2-1,NA,TRBV7-7,CASSRGSGYNEQFF,TGTGCTAGCAGCCGCGGTTCAGGCTACAATGAGCAGTTCTTC
NA,TRBJ2-7,TRBD1,TRBV15,CATSTRTGERYEQYF,TGTGCCACCAGCACCCGGACAGGGGAGAGGTACGAGCAGTACTTC
NA,TRBJ2-7,NA,TRBV25-1,CASSDFGGGSYEQYF,TGTGCCAGCAGTGATTTTGGGGGTGGCTCCTACGAGCAGTACTTC
NA,TRBJ2-5,NA,TRBV2,CASSEESETQYF,TGTGCCAGCAGCGAAGAATCGGAGACCCAGTACTTC
NA,TRBJ1-5,NA,TRBV6-6,CASSYVDSRQPQHF,TGTGCCAGCAGTTACGTAGACAGCAGGCAGCCCCAGCATTTT
NA,TRBJ2-1,TRBD1,TRBV10-3,CAISLSGQGDEQFF,TGTGCCATCAGTCTCAGTGGACAGGGAGATGAGCAGTTCTTC
NA,TRBJ2-7,NA,TRBV6-6,CASSYGGFSYEQYF,TGTGCCAGCAGTTATGGGGGCTTCTCCTACGAGCAGTACTTC
once,TRBJ1-1,TRBD1,TRBV5-5,CASSRTGGDTEAFF,TGTGCCAGCAGCCGGACAGGGGGAGACACTGAAGCTTTCTTT
few,TRBJ2-3,TRBD2,TRBV4-3,CASSRLAGANTDTQYF,TGCGCCAGCAGCCGACTAGCGGGGGCCAACACGGATACGCAGTATTTT
NA,TRBJ1-6,NA,TRBV5-5,CASSPGLGTHSPLHF,TGTGCCAGCAGCCCTGGACTGGGAACTCATTCACCCCTCCACTTT
NA,TRBJ2-3,NA,TRBV19,CASSPVGGGPLSTDTQYF,TGTGCCAGTAGTCCCGTTGGGGGGGGCCCCCTAAGCACAGATACGCAGTATTTT
NA,TRBJ2-5,NA,TRBV6-5,CATLGVSQETQYF,TGTGCCACTCTGGGGGTCAGCCAAGAGACCCAGTACTTC
NA,TRBJ2-3,NA,TRBV20-1,CSAKGADTQYF,TGCAGTGCCAAGGGGGCAGATACGCAGTATTTT
NA,TRBJ1-2,TRBD1,TRBV2,CASRKTGTGDGYTF,TGTGCCAGCAGGAAAACCGGGACAGGGGATGGCTACACCTTC
NA,TRBJ2-7,TRBD1,TRBV19,CASSPRTGSYEQYF,TGTGCCAGTAGTCCGAGGACAGGATCCTACGAGCAGTACTTC
once,TRBJ2-3,NA,TRBV7-3,CASSLSGGSGADTQYF,TGTGCCAGCAGCTTAAGTGGGGGGAGCGGAGCAGATACGCAGTATTTT
once,TRBJ2-7,NA,TRBV15,CATSRGGSTYEQYF,TGTGCCACCAGCAGAGGGGGATCAACCTACGAGCAGTACTTC
NA,TRBJ2-3,TRBD2,TRBV5-4,CASSSSGGVGTDTQYF,TGTGCCAGCAGCTCTAGCGGGGGGGTGGGCACAGATACGCAGTATTTT
NA,TRBJ1-2,NA,TRBV6-5,CAIYRAGGYTF,TGTGCCATCTATCGCGCAGGTGGCTACACCTTC
NA,TRBJ2-1,NA,TRBV5-6,CASSLSYRVEEQFF,TGTGCCAGCAGCTTGAGCTACAGGGTAGAGGAGCAGTTCTTC
NA,TRBJ2-1,NA,TRBV7-7,CASSLFGYNEQFF,TGTGCTAGCAGCTTATTCGGATACAATGAGCAGTTCTTC
NA,TRBJ2-7,TRBD1,TRBV11-3,CASSLGQVYGQYF,TGTGCCAGCAGCTTGGGACAGGTGTATGGGCAGTACTTC
NA,TRBJ2-1,TRBD1,TRBV19,CASSIEGQVYNEQFF,TGTGCCAGTAGTATTGAGGGACAGGTTTACAATGAGCAGTTCTTC
NA,TRBJ1-4,TRBD1,TRBV15,CATKGRQGHEKLFF,TGTGCCACCAAGGGTAGACAGGGCCATGAAAAACTGTTTTTT